Each of the 11 T cell receptor delta chains below was sequenced from the same sample in a study of gamma-delta chains in newborns, infants, children. TCRdb called clones from the reads again using CATT. The table lists about 8,500 delta-chain clones, about 3.2% of them singletons. Sequencing was performed on blood. These receptors were collected from a child who was a newborn, infant or young child, either healthy, febrile or measles-vaccinated (not recorded which).

The chain is built from TRDV1 and TRDJ2; D is perhaps TRDD3 (6 bases). This CDR3 has 29 residues. The germline gives CDR1 TSWWSYY, CDR2 QGS. V was clipped by 0 bases and J by 0 bases, with 47 bases between them. The CDR3 here is CALGELGYAGSKVFRNDACGSALTAQLFF. CDR3 nucleotide sequence: TGTGCTCTTGGGGAACTGGGATATGCCGGTAGCAAGGTTTTTCGTAATGATGCCTGTGGTAGTGCTTTGACAGCACAACTCTTCTTT.

This clone was counted between two and nine times. This may arise from a read error, as a much more abundant clone is one base away. Other DNA sequences in the same sample also yield this CDR3. The chain couples TRDV2 to TRDJ3; 8 nucleotides agree with TRDD3. Per germline, CDR1 GEAIGNYY and CDR2 EKD. CDR3 size: 20 residues. The DNA for the CDR3 is TGTGCCTGTGACACCGAATGGGGGATCCCTACCTCCTGGGACACCCGGCAGATGTTTTTC. It specifies CACDTEWGIPTSWDTRQMFF.

Comments on this clone: The mismatch at residue 10 between this DNA's translation and the TCRdb protein of a much larger clone likely reflects a read error; the protein shown is translated from the DNA. The V call is TRDV2, the J call TRDJ1; 7 nucleotides line up with TRDD3. V shed 1 base and J 10 bases; nucleotides not matched to a gene: 20. The CDR3 totals 17 residues. Germline V gene sequence: CDR1 GEAIGNYY, CDR2 EKD. The CDR3 loop is CACDTGGLRGKDRGLIF. DNA for the CDR3: TGTGCCTGTGACACTGGGGGACTCCGAGGGAAGGATCGGGGACTCATCTTT.

In this sample, this clone turned up a few times. A much larger clone lies one base from this, so it may be a read error. The same CDR3 is also encoded by other DNA sequences in this sample. The chain combines TRDV2 with TRDJ3, with D hard to call. The CDR3 is made up of 16 amino acids. Germline CDR1 is GEAIGNYY and CDR2 is EKD. CDR3 sequence (DNA): TGTGCCTGCGACACGCCCAGCTCCTGGGACACCCGACAGATGTTTTTC. Protein: CACDTPSSWDTRQMFF.

This clone is medium-sized. The V gene is TRDV2, the J gene TRDJ3; TRDD3 matches 10 bases. The ends lost 0 bases at V and 0 bases at J; junction bases unmatched: 4. CDR1 and CDR2 (germline): GEAIGNYY, EKD. CDR3 length: 19 amino acids. The CDR3 DNA follows: TGTGCCTGTGACACCGTGAGGGGGATACGCTCCTGGGACACCCGACAGATGTTTTTC. Amino acid sequence: CACDTVRGIRSWDTRQMFF.

Within the sample, this clone is medium-sized. Other DNA variants within this sample encode the same CDR3. This chain uses TRDV2 with TRDJ3; D possibly corresponds to TRDD3 (6 bases). Trimming cost V 0 bases and J 0 bases, with 11 bases left between them. This CDR3 spans 18 amino acids. CDR1 and CDR2 (germline): GEAIGNYY, EKD. CDR3 region: CACDTLGSSSWDTRQMFF. The CDR3 region has the DNA TGTGCCTGTGACACCCTGGGGTCTAGCTCCTGGGACACCCGACAGATGTTTTTC.

By proportion, this clone is medium-sized. Other DNA sequences in the same sample also yield this CDR3. The rearrangement links TRDV2 to TRDJ3; D is ambiguous. This CDR3 contains 18 residues. Trimming took off 1 base at V and 0 bases at J, with 12 bases between the two ends. Germline assignment: CDR1 GEAIGNYY and CDR2 EKD. CDR3 in DNA: TGTGCCTGTGACACACCATACCGGAGCTCCTGGGACACCCGACAGATGTTTTTC. Encoded protein: CACDTPYRSSWDTRQMFF.

Concerning this clone: One junction end disagrees with the germline gene, perhaps due to a read error. As DNA, the CDR3 is TGTGCCTGTGACACCTGGGGGCCCCCTGACTCCTGGGGCACCCGACAGATGTTTTTC. This sequence encodes CACDTWGPPDSWGTRQMFF. The V and J genes are TRDV2 and TRDJ3; D is perhaps TRDD3 (6 bases). Per germline, CDR1 GEAIGNYY and CDR2 EKD. This CDR3 is 19 amino acids long.

Worth noting for this clone: A much more abundant neighbour one base away suggests this may be a read error. The chain employs TRDV2 and TRDJ3; TRDD3 agrees at 9 bases. With V trimmed by 0 bases and J by 1 base, 3 bases remained unmatched. This CDR3 has 18 amino acids. Germline values: CDR1 GEAIGNYY, CDR2 EKD. The DNA of the CDR3 is TGTGCCTGTGACACCGTGGGGGATAGGTCCTGGGACACCCGACAGATGTTTTTC. It yields the protein CACDTVGDRSWDTRQMFF.

With regard to this clone: The TCRdb protein, from a much larger clone, departs from this DNA's translation at residue 11, likely by read error; the protein shown derives from the DNA. This rearrangement joins TRDV2 to TRDJ2; 10 nucleotides agree with TRDD3. Trimming at V came to 2 bases and at J to 6 bases, leaving 8 bases not matched to a gene. Germline V CDR1 and CDR2: GEAIGNYY, EKD. This CDR3 region has 16 residues. The chain's CDR3 is CACDNVGGYGAAQLFF. The CDR3 nucleotides read TGTGCCTGTGACAACGTGGGGGGATACGGAGCAGCACAACTCTTCTTT.

This clone is classed as medium-sized. Other nucleotide sequences in the sample specify the same CDR3. V gene TRDV2 combines with J gene TRDJ3, with D maybe TRDD3 (5 bases). Germline V gives CDR1 GEAIGNYY, CDR2 EKD. This CDR3 comprises 19 residues. Between the trimmed V and J ends, which lost 0 bases and 0 bases, there was a span of 14 bases. CDR3 in amino acids: CACDTAGVFSSWDTRQMFF. The CDR3 bases are TGTGCCTGTGACACCGCGGGGGTCTTCAGCTCCTGGGACACCCGACAGATGTTTTTC.